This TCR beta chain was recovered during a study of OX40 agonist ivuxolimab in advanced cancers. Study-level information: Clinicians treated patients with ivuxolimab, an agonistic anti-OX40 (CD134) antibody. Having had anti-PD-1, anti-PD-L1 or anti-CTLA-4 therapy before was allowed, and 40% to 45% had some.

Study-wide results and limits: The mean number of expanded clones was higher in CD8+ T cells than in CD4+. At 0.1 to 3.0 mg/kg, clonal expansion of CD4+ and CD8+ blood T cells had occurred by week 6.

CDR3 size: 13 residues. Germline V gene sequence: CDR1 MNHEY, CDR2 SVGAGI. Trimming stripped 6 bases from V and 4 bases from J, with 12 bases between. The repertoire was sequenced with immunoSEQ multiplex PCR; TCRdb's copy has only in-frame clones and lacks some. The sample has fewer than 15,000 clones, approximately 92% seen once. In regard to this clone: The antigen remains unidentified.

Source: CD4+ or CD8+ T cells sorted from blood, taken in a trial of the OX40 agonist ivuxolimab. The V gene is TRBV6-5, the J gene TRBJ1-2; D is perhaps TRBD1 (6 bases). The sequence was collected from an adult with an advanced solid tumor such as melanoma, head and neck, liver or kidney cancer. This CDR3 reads CASSPGTRYGYTF. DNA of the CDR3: TGTGCCAGCAGCCCCGGGACACGCTATGGCTACACCTTC.